The clone carrying this TCR beta chain was detected a few times. The target antigen is unknown. These data originate in a study of T cell responses to AZD1222 COVID-19 vaccine. Whole-study results and caveats: Vaccine-related CD4 TCRs covered spike, predominating at 160-218 and 743-854.

The CDR3 runs 14 residues. V was cut by 2 bases and J by 0 bases, with 7 bases left in between. CDR1 is MDHEN, CDR2 SYDVKM, per germline. Data came from immunoSEQ multiplex PCR; TCRdb stores just in-frame clones and leaves some out. Among 15,000 to 20,000 clones listed, roughly 89% were seen once. Sequenced here: peripheral blood, sampled 28 days after the second AZD1222 dose. This clonotype was obtained from an adult who received the AZD1222 COVID-19 vaccine. This chain links TRBV28 with TRBJ1-1; D call uncertain. CDR3 sequence: CASSLASVNTEAFF. CDR3 sequence (DNA): TGTGCCAGCAGTTTAGCTTCGGTGAACACTGAAGCTTTCTTT. The complete variable domain, with remaining parts taken from reference TRBV28 and TRBJ1-1, reads DVKVTQSSRYLVKRTGEKVFLECVQDMDHENMFWYRQDPGLGLRLIYFSYDVKMKEKGDIPEGYSVSREKKERFSLILESASTNQTSMYLCASSLASVNTEAFFGQGTRLTVV.